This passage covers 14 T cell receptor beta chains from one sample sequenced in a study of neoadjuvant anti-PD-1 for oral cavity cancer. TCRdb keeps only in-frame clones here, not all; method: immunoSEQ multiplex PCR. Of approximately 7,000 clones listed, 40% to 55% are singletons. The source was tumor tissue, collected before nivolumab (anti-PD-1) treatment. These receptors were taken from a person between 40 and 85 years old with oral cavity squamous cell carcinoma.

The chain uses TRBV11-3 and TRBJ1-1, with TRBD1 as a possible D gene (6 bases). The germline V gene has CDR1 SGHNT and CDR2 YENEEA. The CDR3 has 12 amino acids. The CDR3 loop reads CASGGRNTEAFF. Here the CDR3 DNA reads TGTGCAAGTGGGGGGCGGAACACTGAAGCTTTCTTT.

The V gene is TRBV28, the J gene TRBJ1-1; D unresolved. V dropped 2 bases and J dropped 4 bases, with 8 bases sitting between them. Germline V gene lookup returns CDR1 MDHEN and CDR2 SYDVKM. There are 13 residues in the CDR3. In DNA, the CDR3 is TGTGCCAGCAGTTTAAGCTGGGGCACTGAAGCTTTCTTT. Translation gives CASSLSWGTEAFF.

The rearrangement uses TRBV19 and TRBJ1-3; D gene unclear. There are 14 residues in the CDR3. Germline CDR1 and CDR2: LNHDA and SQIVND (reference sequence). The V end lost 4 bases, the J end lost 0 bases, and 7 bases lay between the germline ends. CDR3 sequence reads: CASSKSSSGNTIYF. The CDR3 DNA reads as TGTGCCAGTAGTAAGTCGAGCTCTGGAAACACCATATATTTT.

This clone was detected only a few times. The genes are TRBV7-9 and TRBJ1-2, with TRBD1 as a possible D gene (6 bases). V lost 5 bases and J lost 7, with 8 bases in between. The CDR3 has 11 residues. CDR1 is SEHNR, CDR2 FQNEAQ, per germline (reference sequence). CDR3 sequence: CASSEGGGYTF. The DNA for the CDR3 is TGTGCCAGCAGCGAAGGGGGTGGCTACACCTTC.

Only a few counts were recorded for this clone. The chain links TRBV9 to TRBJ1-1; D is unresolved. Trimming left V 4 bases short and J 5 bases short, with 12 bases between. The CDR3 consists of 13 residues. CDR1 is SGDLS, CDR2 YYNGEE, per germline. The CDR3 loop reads CASSPDPSTEAFF. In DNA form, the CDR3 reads TGTGCCAGCAGCCCAGACCCGAGTACTGAAGCTTTCTTT.

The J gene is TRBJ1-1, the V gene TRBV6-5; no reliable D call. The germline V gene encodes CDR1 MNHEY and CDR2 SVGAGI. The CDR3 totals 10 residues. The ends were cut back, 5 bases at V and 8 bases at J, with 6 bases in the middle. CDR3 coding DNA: TGTGCCAGCAGTGAAGCGGAAGCTTTCTTT. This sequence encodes CASSEAEAFF.

CDR3 sequence (DNA): TGTGCCAGCAGCTTTCGGGGGGTCCGCACAGATACGCAGTATTTT. It codes for CASSFRGVRTDTQYF. The V gene is TRBV5-6, the J gene TRBJ2-3; TRBD2 aligns across 7 bases. Germline loops: CDR1 SGHDT, CDR2 YYEEEE. The CDR3 length is 15 residues. Trimming at V came to 2 bases and at J to 1 base, leaving 4 bases not matched to a gene. Full variable domain (remainder filled in from reference TRBV5-6 and TRBJ2-3): DAGVTQSPTHLIKTRGQQVTLRCSPKSGHDTVSWYQQALGQGPQFIFQYYEEEERQRGNFPDRFSGHQFPNYSSELNVNALLLGDSALYLCASSFRGVRTDTQYFGPGTRLTVL.

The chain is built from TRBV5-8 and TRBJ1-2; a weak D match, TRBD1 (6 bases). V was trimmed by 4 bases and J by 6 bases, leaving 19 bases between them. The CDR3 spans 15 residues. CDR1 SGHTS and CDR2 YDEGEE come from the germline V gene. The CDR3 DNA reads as TGTGCCAGCAGCATAGCAGACAGGCGGGGGGATGGCTACACCTTC. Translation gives CASSIADRRGDGYTF.

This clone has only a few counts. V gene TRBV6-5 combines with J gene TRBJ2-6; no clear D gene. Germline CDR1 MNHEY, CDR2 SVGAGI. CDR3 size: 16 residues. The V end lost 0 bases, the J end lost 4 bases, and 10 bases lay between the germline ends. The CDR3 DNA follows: TGTGCCAGCAGTTACTCTAAGAACACAGGGGCCAACGTCCTGACTTTC. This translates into CASSYSKNTGANVLTF.

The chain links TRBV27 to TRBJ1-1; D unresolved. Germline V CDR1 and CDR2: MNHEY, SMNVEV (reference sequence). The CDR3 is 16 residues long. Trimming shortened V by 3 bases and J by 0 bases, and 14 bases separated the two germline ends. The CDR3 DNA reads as TGTGCCAGCAGTTTTGACACCGCCTCAATGAACACTGAAGCTTTCTTT. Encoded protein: CASSFDTASMNTEAFF.

The CDR3 DNA is TGTGCCAGTAGTATCGGGACAGGGCAAGGAAACACCATATATTTT. Protein: CASSIGTGQGNTIYF. V usage is TRBV19 and J usage is TRBJ1-3, with TRBD1 matching over 9 bases. CDR1 LNHDA and CDR2 SQIVND come from the germline V gene (reference sequence). This CDR3 spans 15 amino acids. V shed 3 bases and J 4 bases; nucleotides not matched to a gene: 4. The whole variable domain, filled in from reference TRBV19 and TRBJ1-3, reads DGGITQSPKYLFRKEGQNVTLSCEQNLNHDAMYWYRQDPGQGLRLIYYSQIVNDFQKGDIAEGYSVSREKKESFPLTVTSAQKNPTAFYLCASSIGTGQGNTIYFGEGSWLTVV.

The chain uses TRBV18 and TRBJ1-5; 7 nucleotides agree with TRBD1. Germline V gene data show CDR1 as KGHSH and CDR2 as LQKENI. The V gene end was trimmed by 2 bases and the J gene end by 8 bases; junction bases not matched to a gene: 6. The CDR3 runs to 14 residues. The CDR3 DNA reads TGTGCCAGCTCACCATCAGGAGGGGGCGAGCCCCAGCATTTT. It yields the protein CASSPSGGGEPQHF.

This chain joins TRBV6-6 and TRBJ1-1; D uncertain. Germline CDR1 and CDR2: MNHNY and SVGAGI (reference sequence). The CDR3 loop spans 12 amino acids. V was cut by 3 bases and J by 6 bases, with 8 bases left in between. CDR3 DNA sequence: TGTGCCAGCAGTTATTCGGGCGCTGAAGCTTTCTTT. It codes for CASSYSGAEAFF.

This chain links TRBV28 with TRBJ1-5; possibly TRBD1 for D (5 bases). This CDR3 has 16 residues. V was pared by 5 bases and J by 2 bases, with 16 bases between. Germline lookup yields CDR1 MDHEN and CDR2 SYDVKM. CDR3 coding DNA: TGTGCCAGCAGTCCCCGGGGGGGGGTTGGCAATCAGCCCCAGCATTTT. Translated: CASSPRGGVGNQPQHF.